The T cell receptor beta chain described here comes from a study of blood T cell repertoires in COVID-19. Study summary: Whether acute or convalescent, the COVID-19 samples came from the United States, Italy and Spain.

The CDR3 consists of 15 residues. With V trimmed by 0 bases and J by 5 bases, 4 bases remained unmatched. Germline V lookup: CDR1 MGHRA, CDR2 YSYEKL. Generated by immunoSEQ multiplex PCR, the TCRdb table keeps only in-frame clones and is missing some. Here the sample spans fewer than 350,000 clones, more than 80% being singletons. Specimen: PBMCs or T cells enriched from blood (not recorded which). The receptor's source is a woman aged 25 to 39 with acute COVID-19. The chain links TRBV4-1 to TRBJ2-1, with TRBD2 matching over 7 bases. CDR3 in DNA: TGCGCCAGCAGCCAAGACTCGGCGGGAGACAATGAGCAGTTCTTC. It specifies CASSQDSAGDNEQFF.